What follows are 26 T cell receptor beta chains derived from one specimen sequenced in a study of T-cell memory formation after mild COVID-19. TCRdb re-derived calls from the 5' RACE reads in MiXCR, one entry per CDR3 protein. The table records 380,000 or so distinct CDR3 sequences, about an eighth of them present only once. The sequencing sample was made of PBMCs or a T cell subset sorted from them (not recorded which). These receptors were obtained from a man between 18 and 35 years old who had mild COVID-19 (a few samples of this study predate the infection). Cell type and time point are not known.

This clonotype was recorded a few times. The genes are TRBV6-6 and TRBJ1-1; D might be TRBD1 (6 bases). V was shortened by 6 bases and J by 1 base, with 15 bases between the two germline ends. CDR1 is MNHNY and CDR2 is SVGAGI in the germline V gene (reference sequence). This CDR3 spans 15 amino acids. The chain's CDR3 is CASRSLQGWNTEAFF. In DNA, the CDR3 is TGTGCCAGCAGATCATTACAGGGATGGAACACTGAAGCTTTCTTT.

This clonotype turned up a few times. The V call is TRBV2, the J call TRBJ2-3, with 9 bases lining up with TRBD1. The CDR3 consists of 13 residues. J lost 7 bases, V lost 6 bases, and 5 bases had no gene match. Germline V CDR1 and CDR2: SNHLY, FYNNEI. The CDR3 region is CASSRQGVNTQYF. The DNA for the CDR3 is TGTGCCAGCAGCCGACAGGGGGTAAATACGCAGTATTTT.

This clonotype was seen only a few times. This may stem from a read error, because a much larger clone lies one nucleotide away. The chain recombines TRBV11-3 with TRBJ2-5; TRBD2 matches 8 bases. From germline, CDR1 is SGHNT and CDR2 YENEEA. The V and J ends lost 1 base and 5 bases, in that order; junction bases with no gene match: 0. CDR3 length: 13 amino acids. The CDR3 loop is CASSLASGETQYF. The CDR3 region has the DNA TGTGCCAGCAGCTTAGCTAGCGGGGAGACCCAGTACTTC.

This clonotype was counted at least ten times. V is TRBV12-3 or TRBV12-4 and J is TRBJ2-5, with 11 bases lining up with TRBD2. The CDR3 has 19 residues. With 5 bases clipped from V and 2 bases from J, the junction kept 16 bases outside the gene matches. The DNA of the CDR3 is TGTGCCAGCAGTCGACCAACCGATCTAGCGGGGGGTAGTCAAGAGACCCAGTACTTC. Its translation is CASSRPTDLAGGSQETQYF.

The J gene is TRBJ2-1, the V gene TRBV19; D call uncertain. The CDR3 contains 16 residues. V lost 4 bases, J lost 0 bases, and 13 bases lay in between. Germline V gene sequence: CDR1 LNHDA, CDR2 SQIVND (reference sequence). The DNA for the CDR3 is TGTGCCAGTAGTAGGTGGAGATCGAGCTCCTACAATGAGCAGTTCTTC. It yields the protein CASSRWRSSSYNEQFF. Drawing the rest from reference TRBV19 and TRBJ2-1, the complete variable domain is DGGITQSPKYLFRKEGQNVTLSCEQNLNHDAMYWYRQDPGQGLRLIYYSQIVNDFQKGDIAEGYSVSREKKESFPLTVTSAQKNPTAFYLCASSRWRSSSYNEQFFGPGTRLTVL.

The chain uses TRBV7-9 and TRBJ1-1; TRBD1 might be the D (6 bases). The CDR3 contains 13 residues. In germline, CDR1 is SEHNR, CDR2 FQNEAQ (reference sequence). The ends were cut back, 8 bases at V and 4 bases at J, with 14 bases in the middle. CDR3 in DNA: TGTGCCAGCGCGGGAACAGGGCTCACTGAAGCTTTCTTT. Translating gives CASAGTGLTEAFF.

CDR3: CATHGDYTDTQYF. The DNA for the CDR3 is TGTGCCACCCACGGGGACTACACAGATACGCAGTATTTT. The chain is built from TRBV21-1 and TRBJ2-3. TRBV21-1 is a documented pseudogene. There are 13 residues in the CDR3.

The J gene is TRBJ2-2, the V gene TRBV7-2; 8 nucleotides align to TRBD1. From germline, CDR1 is SGHTA and CDR2 FQGNSA. The CDR3 consists of 15 residues. With 6 bases clipped from V and 5 bases from J, the junction kept 8 bases outside the gene matches. The CDR3 reads CASRHYRGKTGELFF. Written as DNA, the CDR3 is TGTGCCAGCAGACACTACAGGGGGAAGACCGGGGAGCTGTTTTTT.

This clonotype was detected only a few times. This rearrangement joins TRBV4-1 to TRBJ2-4; D is unclear. From germline, CDR1 is MGHRA and CDR2 YSYEKL. The CDR3 has 15 amino acids. V lost 3 bases, J lost 0 bases, and 9 bases lay in between. The CDR3 bases are TGCGCCAGCAGCCAGGGCAGACTAGCCAAAAACATTCAGTACTTC. Residues: CASSQGRLAKNIQYF.

The V gene is TRBV6-1, the J gene TRBJ1-2, with a tentative D call TRBD1 (5 bases). V was pared by 6 bases and J by 3 bases, with 14 bases between. This CDR3 has 14 amino acids. Germline-derived CDR1 and CDR2 are MNHNS and SASEGT. The CDR3 here is CASSLLATDYGYTF. CDR3 in DNA: TGTGCCAGCAGCCTTCTTGCGACAGACTATGGCTACACCTTC.

This clonotype was detected only a few times. The J gene is TRBJ2-7, the V gene TRBV7-2; D is uncertain. CDR3 length equals 14 residues. V gave up 1 base and J gave up 2 bases, with 9 bases separating them. Germline CDR1 is SGHTA and CDR2 is FQGNSA. The chain's CDR3 is CASSLDRIPYEQYF. For the CDR3, the DNA is TGTGCCAGCAGCTTAGATCGTATCCCCTACGAGCAGTACTTC. The entire variable domain, with the rest obtained from reference TRBV7-2 and TRBJ2-7, is as follows: GAGVSQSPSNKVTEKGKDVELRCDPISGHTALYWYRQSLGQGLEFLIYFQGNSAPDKSGLPSDRFSAERTGGSVSTLTIQRTQQEDSAVYLCASSLDRIPYEQYFGPGTRLTVT.

The chain couples TRBV9 to TRBJ2-3; no clear D. This CDR3 is built from 15 residues. Deletions cut 0 bases from V and 0 bases from J, with 8 bases between. Germline V gene data show CDR1 as SGDLS and CDR2 as YYNGEE. DNA for the CDR3: TGTGCCAGCAGCGTAGAGGCCGCTAGCACAGATACGCAGTATTTT. This translates into CASSVEAASTDTQYF.

This clonotype was seen only a few times. This sequence joins TRBV20-1 and TRBJ2-2; 7 nucleotides match TRBD2. Germline V gene lookup returns CDR1 DFQATT and CDR2 SNEGSKA (reference sequence). CDR3 length: 14 residues. V shed 3 bases, J shed 6 bases, and the junction held 7 bases outside the gene matches. CDR3 loop: CSASPARGAGELFF. CDR3 sequence (DNA): TGCAGTGCTAGTCCCGCCCGGGGGGCCGGGGAGCTGTTTTTT.

The CDR3 DNA reads as TGTGCCAGCAGTTTCTCCGGCGGTGAGCAGTTCTTC. The encoded protein is CASSFSGGEQFF. The chain uses TRBV12-3 or TRBV12-4 and TRBJ2-1; D is ambiguous. The CDR3 extends over 12 amino acids. Trimming took 3 bases from V and 9 from J, leaving 9 bases between them.

CDR3 nucleotides: TGTGCCAGCAGTTACTCGACCCCGGCGGGGGGAAACACCATATATTTT. It translates to CASSYSTPAGGNTIYF. The chain combines TRBV6-6 with TRBJ1-3; no definite D call. Germline V gives CDR1 MNHNY, CDR2 SVGAGI (reference sequence). The V gene lost 0 bases and the J gene lost 4 bases, with 13 bases spanning the gap. The CDR3 has 16 amino acids.

This chain uses TRBV24-1 with TRBJ2-3, with a tentative D call TRBD1 (6 bases). The CDR3 consists of 16 residues. Germline assignment: CDR1 KGHDR and CDR2 SFDVKD. V was pared by 7 bases and J by 1 base, with 17 bases between. CDR3 sequence reads: CATSPGTYTGTDTQYF. The CDR3 bases are TGTGCCACCAGCCCCGGGACATACACGGGCACAGATACGCAGTATTTT.

The chain couples TRBV7-9 to TRBJ1-2, with D maybe TRBD1 (5 bases). The CDR3 covers 16 residues. V was shortened by 1 base and J by 4 bases, with 16 bases between the two germline ends. CDR1 is SEHNR and CDR2 is FQNEAQ in the germline V gene (reference sequence). The CDR3 DNA follows: TGTGCCAGCAGCTTAGATGGAGTTAGGGGATCCTATGGCTACACCTTC. As protein: CASSLDGVRGSYGYTF.

CDR3 sequence: CATSRDRTARETQYF. For the CDR3, the DNA is TGTGCCACCAGCAGAGACCGGACAGCACGGGAGACCCAGTACTTC. The chain recombines TRBV15 with TRBJ2-5, with D possibly matching TRBD1 (6 bases). Trimming removed 0 bases from V and 5 bases from J, with 13 bases in between. The CDR3 is 15 amino acids. The V gene's germline CDR1 is LNHNV and CDR2 YYDKDF (reference sequence).

In this sample, this clonotype turned up a few times. V and J are TRBV4-2 and TRBJ2-3, with D maybe TRBD1 (5 bases). The germline V gene has CDR1 LGHNA and CDR2 YNFKEQ. CDR3 length: 14 residues. The germline V and J ends were trimmed by 4 bases and 2 bases, with 10 bases remaining between them. The CDR3 reads CASSPDSLTDTQYF. DNA of the CDR3: TGTGCCAGCAGCCCTGACAGCCTCACAGATACGCAGTATTTT.

The gene calls are TRBV5-1 and TRBJ1-6; no firm D call. Trimming left V 4 bases short and J 11 bases short, with 16 bases between. Germline V gene sequence: CDR1 SGHRS, CDR2 YFSETQ. There are 14 residues in the CDR3. CDR3 sequence (DNA): TGCGCCAGCAGCCAGACCGGGCTTGGAGCACCCCTCCACTTT. Translation gives CASSQTGLGAPLHF.

V is TRBV4-1 and J is TRBJ1-1; D remains ambiguous. Germline V gene data show CDR1 as MGHRA and CDR2 as YSYEKL. The CDR3 has 16 amino acids. V was clipped by 1 base and J by 3 bases, with 15 bases between them. CDR3 in amino acids: CASSQAAEHGDTEAFF. DNA for the CDR3: TGCGCCAGCAGCCAAGCCGCAGAGCACGGGGACACTGAAGCTTTCTTT.

This clonotype was counted only a few times. The J gene is TRBJ2-1, the V gene TRBV7-3, with 11 bases that match TRBD2. The CDR3 has 16 amino acids. The germline CDR1 and CDR2 sequences are SGHTA and FQGTGA. Trimming cost V 5 bases and J 3 bases; bases outside gene matches: 6. The CDR3 DNA follows: TGTGCCAGCAGCCCCCGACTAGCGGGGAGCTACAATGAGCAGTTCTTC. This encodes CASSPRLAGSYNEQFF.

The table lists this clonotype with a few counts. V is TRBV2 and J is TRBJ2-2; 8 positions agree with TRBD2. Germline assignment: CDR1 SNHLY and CDR2 FYNNEI. The CDR3 length is 17 residues. Trimming removed 5 bases from V and 4 bases from J; junction bases left unmatched: 12. The CDR3 DNA follows: TGTGCCAGCAGTTTAACAGGGAGCGGGAGAATCACCGGGGAGCTGTTTTTT. It yields the protein CASSLTGSGRITGELFF.

The rearrangement links TRBV6-5 to TRBJ2-5, with D perhaps TRBD1 or TRBD2 (5 bases each). This CDR3 comprises 15 residues. Trimming shortened V by 5 bases and J by 1 base, and 14 bases separated the two germline ends. Looked up from germline, CDR1 is MNHEY and CDR2 is SVGAGI. CDR3 in DNA: TGTGCCAGCAGTAGTCCGGGACGTCCCCAAGAGACCCAGTACTTC. This translates into CASSSPGRPQETQYF.

V gene TRBV7-2 combines with J gene TRBJ1-1, with 7 bases lining up with TRBD1. The junction had 8 bases not matched to a gene; V was cut back by 5 bases and J by 8 bases. The germline gives CDR1 SGHTA, CDR2 FQGNSA. This CDR3 is 13 amino acids long. The CDR3, as DNA: TGTGCCAGCAGCCCAGGGACAGATCGAGAAGCTTTCTTT. Amino acids: CASSPGTDREAFF. The full variable domain, its missing parts supplied by reference TRBV7-2 and TRBJ1-1, is GAGVSQSPSNKVTEKGKDVELRCDPISGHTALYWYRQSLGQGLEFLIYFQGNSAPDKSGLPSDRFSAERTGGSVSTLTIQRTQQEDSAVYLCASSPGTDREAFFGQGTRLTVV.

The chain links TRBV12-3 or TRBV12-4 to TRBJ1-6, with D hard to call. This CDR3 is 12 amino acids long. V gave up 8 bases and J gave up 14 bases, with 16 bases separating them. The CDR3 here is CASVSCVIALHF. CDR3 sequence (DNA): TGTGCCAGCGTATCTTGTGTGATTGCCCTCCACTTT.